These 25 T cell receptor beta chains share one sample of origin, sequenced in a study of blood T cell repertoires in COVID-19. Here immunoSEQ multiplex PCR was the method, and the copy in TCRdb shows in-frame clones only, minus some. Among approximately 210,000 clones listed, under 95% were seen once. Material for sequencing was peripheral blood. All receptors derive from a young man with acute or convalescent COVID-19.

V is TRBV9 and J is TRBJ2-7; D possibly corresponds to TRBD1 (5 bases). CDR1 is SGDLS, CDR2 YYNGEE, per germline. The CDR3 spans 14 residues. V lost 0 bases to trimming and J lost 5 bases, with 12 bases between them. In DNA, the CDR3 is TGTGCCAGCAGCGTAGTGGCCAAAGGGGACGAGCAGTACTTC. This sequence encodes CASSVVAKGDEQYF.

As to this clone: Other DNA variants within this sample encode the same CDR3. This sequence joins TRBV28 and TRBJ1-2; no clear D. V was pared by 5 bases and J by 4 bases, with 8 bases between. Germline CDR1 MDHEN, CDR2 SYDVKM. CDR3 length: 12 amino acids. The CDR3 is CASSPRSYGYTF. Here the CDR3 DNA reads TGTGCCAGCAGTCCCAGATCCTATGGCTACACCTTC.

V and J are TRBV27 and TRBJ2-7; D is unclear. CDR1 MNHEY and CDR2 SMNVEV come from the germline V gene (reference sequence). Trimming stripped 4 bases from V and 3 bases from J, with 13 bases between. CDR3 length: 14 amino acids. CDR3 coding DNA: TGTGCCAGCAGTTCGGGTCAACTTCTCTACGAGCAGTACTTC. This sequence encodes CASSSGQLLYEQYF.

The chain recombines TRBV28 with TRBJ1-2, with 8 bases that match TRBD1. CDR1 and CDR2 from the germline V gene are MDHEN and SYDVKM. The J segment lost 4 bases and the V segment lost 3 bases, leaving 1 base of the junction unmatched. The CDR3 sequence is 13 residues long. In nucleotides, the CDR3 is TGTGCCAGCAGTTTCGGGACAGGCTATGGCTACACCTTC. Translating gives CASSFGTGYGYTF.

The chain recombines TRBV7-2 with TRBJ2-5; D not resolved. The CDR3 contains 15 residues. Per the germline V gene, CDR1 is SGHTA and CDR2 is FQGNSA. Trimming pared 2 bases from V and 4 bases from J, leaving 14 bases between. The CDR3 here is CASSLSYVTRETQYF. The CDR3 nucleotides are TGTGCCAGCAGCTTATCTTATGTTACCAGAGAGACCCAGTACTTC.

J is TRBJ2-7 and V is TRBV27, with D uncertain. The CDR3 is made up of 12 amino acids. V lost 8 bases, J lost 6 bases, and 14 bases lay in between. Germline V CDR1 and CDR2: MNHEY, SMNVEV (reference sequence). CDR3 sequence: CASGWVDSEQYF. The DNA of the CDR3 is TGTGCCAGCGGCTGGGTAGACTCCGAGCAGTACTTC.

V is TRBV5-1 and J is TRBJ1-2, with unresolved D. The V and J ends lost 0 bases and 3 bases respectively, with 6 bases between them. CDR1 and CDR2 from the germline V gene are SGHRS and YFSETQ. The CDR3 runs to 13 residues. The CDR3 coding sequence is TGCGCCAGCAGCTTGGTAATTGACTATGGCTACACCTTC. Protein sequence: CASSLVIDYGYTF.

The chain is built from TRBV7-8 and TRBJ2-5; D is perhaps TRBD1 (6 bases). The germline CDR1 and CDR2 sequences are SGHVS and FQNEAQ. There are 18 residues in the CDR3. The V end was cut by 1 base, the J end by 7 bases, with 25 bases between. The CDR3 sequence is CASSLVSGQPHLRGTQYF. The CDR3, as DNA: TGTGCCAGCAGCTTAGTATCAGGACAGCCACACCTGAGAGGGACCCAGTACTTC.

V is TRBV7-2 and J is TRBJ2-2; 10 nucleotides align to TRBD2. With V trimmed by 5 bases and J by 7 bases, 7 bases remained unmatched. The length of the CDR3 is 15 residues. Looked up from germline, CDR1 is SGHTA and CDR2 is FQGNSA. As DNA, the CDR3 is TGTGCCAGCAGCACGGGACTAGCGATGGTCGGGGAGCTGTTTTTT. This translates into CASSTGLAMVGELFF.

The CDR3 DNA sequence: TGTGCCAGCAGCTTAGTCCAGGGGGCCCCCAGGGCGGGCAATGAGCAGTTCTTC. Translation gives CASSLVQGAPRAGNEQFF. This sequence joins TRBV7-8 and TRBJ2-1; 8 bases map to TRBD1. CDR1 and CDR2 from the germline V gene are SGHVS and FQNEAQ. V lost 1 base and J lost 6; bases outside the gene matches: 14. The CDR3 consists of 18 residues. The full variable domain, completed using reference TRBV7-8 and TRBJ2-1, is GAGVSQSPRYKVAKRGQDVALRCDPISGHVSLFWYQQALGQGPEFLTYFQNEAQLDKSGLPSDRFFAERPEGSVSTLKIQRTQQEDSAVYLCASSLVQGAPRAGNEQFFGPGTRLTVL.

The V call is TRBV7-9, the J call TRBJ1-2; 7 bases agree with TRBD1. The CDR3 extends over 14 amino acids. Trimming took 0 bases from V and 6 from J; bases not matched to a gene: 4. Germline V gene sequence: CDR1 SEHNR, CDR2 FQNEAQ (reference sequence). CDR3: CASSLAGTADGYTF. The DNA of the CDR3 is TGTGCCAGCAGCTTAGCCGGGACAGCAGATGGCTACACCTTC. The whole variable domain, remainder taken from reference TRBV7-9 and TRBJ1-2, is DTGVSQNPRHKITKRGQNVTFRCDPISEHNRLYWYRQTLGQGPEFLTYFQNEAQLEKSRLLSDRFSAERPKGSFSTLEIQRTEQGDSAMYLCASSLAGTADGYTFGSGTRLTVV.

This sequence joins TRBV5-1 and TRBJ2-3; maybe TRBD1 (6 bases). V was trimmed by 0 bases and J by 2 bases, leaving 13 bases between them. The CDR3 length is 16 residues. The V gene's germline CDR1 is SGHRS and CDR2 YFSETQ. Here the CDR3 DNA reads TGCGCCAGCAGCTTGGGACAGGTGGGGGCCACAGATACGCAGTATTTT. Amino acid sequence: CASSLGQVGATDTQYF.

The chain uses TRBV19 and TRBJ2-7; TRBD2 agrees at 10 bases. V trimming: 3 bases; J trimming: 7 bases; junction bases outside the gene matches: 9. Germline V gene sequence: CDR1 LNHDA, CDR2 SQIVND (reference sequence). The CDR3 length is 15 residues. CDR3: CASSIRTSGAWEQYF. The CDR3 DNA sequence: TGTGCCAGTAGTATCAGGACTAGCGGTGCTTGGGAGCAGTACTTC.

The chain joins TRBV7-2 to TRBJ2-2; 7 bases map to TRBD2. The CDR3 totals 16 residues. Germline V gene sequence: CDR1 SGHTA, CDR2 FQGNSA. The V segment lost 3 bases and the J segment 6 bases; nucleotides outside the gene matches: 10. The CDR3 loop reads CASSFSASGWSGELFF. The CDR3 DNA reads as TGTGCCAGCAGCTTTTCTGCTAGCGGTTGGTCCGGGGAGCTGTTTTTT.

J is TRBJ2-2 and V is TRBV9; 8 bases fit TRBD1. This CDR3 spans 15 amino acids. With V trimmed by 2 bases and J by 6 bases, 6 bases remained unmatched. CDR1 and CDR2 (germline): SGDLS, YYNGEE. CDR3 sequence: CASSVEQGEAGELFF. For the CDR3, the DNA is TGTGCCAGCAGCGTCGAACAGGGGGAGGCCGGGGAGCTGTTTTTT.

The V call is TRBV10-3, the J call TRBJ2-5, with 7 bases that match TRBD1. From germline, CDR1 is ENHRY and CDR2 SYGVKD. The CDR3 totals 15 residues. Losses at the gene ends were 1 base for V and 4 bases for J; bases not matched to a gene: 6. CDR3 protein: CAISELGQILETQYF. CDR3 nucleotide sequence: TGTGCCATCAGTGAGTTGGGACAGATCCTAGAGACCCAGTACTTC.

CDR3 sequence (DNA): TGTGCCAGCAGCTTAGCAGCGAACGTCTACGAGCAGTACTTC. Its protein is CASSLAANVYEQYF. The V and J genes are TRBV7-9 and TRBJ2-7; D remains unclear. V was pared by 0 bases and J by 3 bases, with 9 bases between. Per the germline V gene, CDR1 is SEHNR and CDR2 is FQNEAQ (reference sequence). CDR3 length equals 14 residues.

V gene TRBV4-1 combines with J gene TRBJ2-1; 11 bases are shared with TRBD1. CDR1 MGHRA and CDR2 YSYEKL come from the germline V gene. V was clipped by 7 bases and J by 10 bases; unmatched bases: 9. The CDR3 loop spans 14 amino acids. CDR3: CASTSGTGGGEQFF. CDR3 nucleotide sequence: TGCGCCAGCACCTCCGGGACAGGGGGGGGAGAGCAGTTCTTC.

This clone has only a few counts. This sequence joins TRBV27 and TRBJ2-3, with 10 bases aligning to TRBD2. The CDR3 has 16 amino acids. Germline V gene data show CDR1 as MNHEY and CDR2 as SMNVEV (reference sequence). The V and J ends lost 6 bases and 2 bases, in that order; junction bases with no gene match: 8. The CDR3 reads CASSSKLAGPTDTQYF. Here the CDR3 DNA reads TGTGCCAGCAGCTCAAAACTAGCGGGGCCCACAGATACGCAGTATTTT.

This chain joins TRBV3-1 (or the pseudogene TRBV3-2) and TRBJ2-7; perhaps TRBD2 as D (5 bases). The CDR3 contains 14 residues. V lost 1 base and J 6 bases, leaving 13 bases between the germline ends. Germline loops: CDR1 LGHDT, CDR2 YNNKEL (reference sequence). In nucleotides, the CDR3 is TGTGCCAGCAGCCAAGGACACTCGGGAATCGAGCAGTACTTC. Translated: CASSQGHSGIEQYF.

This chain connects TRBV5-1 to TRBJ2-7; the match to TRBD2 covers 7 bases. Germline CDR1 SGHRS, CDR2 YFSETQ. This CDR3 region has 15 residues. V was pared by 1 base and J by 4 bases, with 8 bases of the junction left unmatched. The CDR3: CASSLMGGSLYEQYF. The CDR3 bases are TGCGCCAGCAGCTTGATGGGGGGGTCCCTTTACGAGCAGTACTTC. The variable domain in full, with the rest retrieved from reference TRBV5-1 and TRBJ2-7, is KAGVTQTPRYLIKTRGQQVTLSCSPISGHRSVSWYQQTPGQGLQFLFEYFSETQRNKGNFPGRFSGRQFSNSRSEMNVSTLELGDSALYLCASSLMGGSLYEQYFGPGTRLTVT.

This CDR3 is CASSIPTSGQETQYF. As DNA, the CDR3 is TGTGCCAGTAGTATACCCACTAGCGGCCAAGAGACCCAGTACTTC. The J gene is TRBJ2-5, the V gene TRBV19; 8 bases agree with TRBD2. The CDR3 spans 15 residues. The J segment lost 1 base and the V segment lost 2 bases, leaving 3 bases of the junction unmatched. CDR1 and CDR2 (germline): LNHDA, SQIVND (reference sequence).

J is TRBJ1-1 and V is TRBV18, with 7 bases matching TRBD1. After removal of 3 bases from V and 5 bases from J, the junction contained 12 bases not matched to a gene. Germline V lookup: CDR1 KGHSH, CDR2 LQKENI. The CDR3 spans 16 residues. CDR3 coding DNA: TGTGCCAGCTCACCGCGTTCAGGGGGAGTTACGACTGAAGCTTTCTTT. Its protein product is CASSPRSGGVTTEAFF. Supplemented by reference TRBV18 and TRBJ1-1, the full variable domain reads NAGVMQNPRHLVRRRGQEARLRCSPMKGHSHVYWYRQLPEEGLKFMVYLQKENIIDESGMPKERFSAEFPKEGPSILRIQQVVRGDSAAYFCASSPRSGGVTTEAFFGQGTRLTVV.

In DNA, the CDR3 is TGTGCCACAGGGGGGTCGGGCCAGCCCCAGCATTTT. This gives the protein CATGGSGQPQHF. This chain connects TRBV6-6 to TRBJ1-5; TRBD1 matches 7 bases. The CDR3 loop spans 12 amino acids. The V gene end was trimmed by 10 bases and the J gene end by 7 bases; junction bases not matched to a gene: 7. The germline CDR1 and CDR2 sequences are MNHNY and SVGAGI (reference sequence).

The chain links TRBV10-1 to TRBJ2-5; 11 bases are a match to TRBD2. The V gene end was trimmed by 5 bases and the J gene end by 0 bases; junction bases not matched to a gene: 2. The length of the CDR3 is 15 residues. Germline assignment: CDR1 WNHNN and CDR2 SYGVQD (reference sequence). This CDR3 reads CASSPSGGYQETQYF. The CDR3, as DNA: TGCGCCAGCAGTCCTAGCGGGGGGTACCAAGAGACCCAGTACTTC.